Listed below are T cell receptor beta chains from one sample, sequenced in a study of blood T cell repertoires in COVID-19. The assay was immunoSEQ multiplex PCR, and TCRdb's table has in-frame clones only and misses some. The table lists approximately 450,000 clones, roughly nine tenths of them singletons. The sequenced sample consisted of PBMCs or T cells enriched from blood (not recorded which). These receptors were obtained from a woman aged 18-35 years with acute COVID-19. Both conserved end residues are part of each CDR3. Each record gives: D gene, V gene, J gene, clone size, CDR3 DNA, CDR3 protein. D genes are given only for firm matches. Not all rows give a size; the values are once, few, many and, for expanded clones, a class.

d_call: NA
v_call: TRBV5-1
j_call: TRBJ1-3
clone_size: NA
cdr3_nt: TGCGCCAGCAGCACCGGGACACCCGAGGGAAACACCATATATTTT
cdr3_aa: CASSTGTPEGNTIYF

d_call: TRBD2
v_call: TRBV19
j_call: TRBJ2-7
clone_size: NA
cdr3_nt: TGTGCCAGTAGTATAGAGCTCGGGCTAGCGGGCTACGAGCAGTACTTC
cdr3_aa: CASSIELGLAGYEQYF

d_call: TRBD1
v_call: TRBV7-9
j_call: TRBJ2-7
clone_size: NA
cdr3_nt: TGTGCCAGCAGCTTAGGGACAGGGGGCTTAATCCAATACGAGCAGTACTTC
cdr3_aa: CASSLGTGGLIQYEQYF

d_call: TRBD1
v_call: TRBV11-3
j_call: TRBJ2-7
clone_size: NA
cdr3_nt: TGTGCCAGCAGCTTCGGACAGGGAAGCGAGCAGTACTTC
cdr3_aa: CASSFGQGSEQYF

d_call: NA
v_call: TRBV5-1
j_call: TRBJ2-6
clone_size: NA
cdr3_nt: TGCGCCAGCAGCCCCTCGTTGGGCAGTCGCTCTTCTGGGGCCAACGTCCTGACTTTC
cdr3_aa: CASSPSLGSRSSGANVLTF

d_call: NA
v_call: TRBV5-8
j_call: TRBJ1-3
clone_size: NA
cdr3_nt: TGTGCCAGCAGTCGCTTCGGTGGGGCTGGGAACACCATATATTTT
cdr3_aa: CASSRFGGAGNTIYF

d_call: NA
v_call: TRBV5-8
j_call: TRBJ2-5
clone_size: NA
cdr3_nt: TGTGCCAGCAGCTTGGAACAGGGTAGGGAGACCCAGTACTTC
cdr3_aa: CASSLEQGRETQYF

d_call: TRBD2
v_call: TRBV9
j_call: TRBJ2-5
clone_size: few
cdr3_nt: TGTGCCAGCAGTGAAACTAGCGGGAGATCAGAGACCCAGTACTTC
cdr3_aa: CASSETSGRSETQYF

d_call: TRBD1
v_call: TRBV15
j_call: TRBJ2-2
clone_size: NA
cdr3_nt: TGTGCCACCAGTACAGGGGGATTCCACCGGGAGCTGTTTTTT
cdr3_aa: CATSTGGFHRELFF

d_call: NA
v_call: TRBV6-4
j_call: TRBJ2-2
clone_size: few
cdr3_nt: TGTGCCAGCAGTGCGCGGGAGAACACCGGGGAGCTGTTTTTT
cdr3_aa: CASSARENTGELFF

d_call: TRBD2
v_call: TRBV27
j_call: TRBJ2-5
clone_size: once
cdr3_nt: TGTGCCAGCAGTCCTAGCGGGGGATGGGAGACCCAGTACTTC
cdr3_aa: CASSPSGGWETQYF

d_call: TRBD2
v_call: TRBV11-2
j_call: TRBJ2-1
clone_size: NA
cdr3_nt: TGTGCCAGCAGCCCACTAGCGGGAGGGCATGGTGAGCAGTTCTTC
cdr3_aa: CASSPLAGGHGEQFF

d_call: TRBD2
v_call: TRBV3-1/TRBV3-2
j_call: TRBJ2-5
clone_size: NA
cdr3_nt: TGTGCCAGCAGCCAAGATTTAACTAGCGGGTACCAAGAGACCCAGTACTTC
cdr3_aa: CASSQDLTSGYQETQYF

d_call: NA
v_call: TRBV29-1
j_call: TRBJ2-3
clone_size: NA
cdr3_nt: TGCAGCTACACAGGGCTGGATACGCAGTATTTT
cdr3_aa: CSYTGLDTQYF